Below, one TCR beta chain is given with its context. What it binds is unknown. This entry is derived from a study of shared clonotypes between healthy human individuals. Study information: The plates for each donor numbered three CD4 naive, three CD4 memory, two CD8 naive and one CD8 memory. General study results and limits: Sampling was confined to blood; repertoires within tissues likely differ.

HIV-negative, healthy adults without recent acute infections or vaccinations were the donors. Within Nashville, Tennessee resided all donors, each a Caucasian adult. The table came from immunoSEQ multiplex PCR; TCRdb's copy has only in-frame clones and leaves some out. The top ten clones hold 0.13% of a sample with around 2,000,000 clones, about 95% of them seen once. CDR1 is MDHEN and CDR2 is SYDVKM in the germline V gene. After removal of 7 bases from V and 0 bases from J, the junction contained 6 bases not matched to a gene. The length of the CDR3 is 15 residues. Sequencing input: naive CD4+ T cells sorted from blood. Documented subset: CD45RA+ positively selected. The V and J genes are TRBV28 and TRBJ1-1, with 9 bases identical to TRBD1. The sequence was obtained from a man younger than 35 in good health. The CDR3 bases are TGTGCCAGCACCGGGACAGGGACGATGAACACTGAAGCTTTCTTT. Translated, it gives CASTGTGTMNTEAFF.